The 20 T cell receptor beta chains presented below share a single source sample, sequenced in a study of blood T cell repertoires in COVID-19. Here immunoSEQ multiplex PCR was the method, and the copy in TCRdb shows in-frame clones only, minus some. The table has about 300,000 clones, under 90% seen once. The sequencing sample was made of PBMCs or T cells enriched from blood (not recorded which). Receptors originate from a woman under 30 who had recovered from COVID-19.

This rearrangement joins TRBV4-1 to TRBJ2-5; D might be TRBD1 (6 bases). The CDR3 length is 14 residues. CDR1 is MGHRA and CDR2 is YSYEKL in the germline V gene. V shed 1 base and J shed 4 bases, with 10 bases lying between them. CDR3 nucleotides: TGCGCCAGCAGCCAAGCAGGGGCGGGAGAGACCCAGTACTTC. Its translation is CASSQAGAGETQYF.

In its sample, this clone was seen once. The chain recombines TRBV5-6 with TRBJ1-2; D may be TRBD1 (6 bases). This CDR3 comprises 15 residues. In germline, CDR1 is SGHDT, CDR2 YYEEEE. V lost 1 base and J 1 base, leaving 11 bases between the germline ends. In nucleotides, the CDR3 is TGTGCCAGCAGCTTGTTGGACAGTAATAACTATGGCTACACCTTC. Protein sequence: CASSLLDSNNYGYTF.

V gene TRBV7-9 combines with J gene TRBJ2-3, with D unclear. Trimming stripped 5 bases from V and 6 bases from J, with 6 bases between. Germline loops: CDR1 SEHNR, CDR2 FQNEAQ (reference sequence). CDR3 length: 11 amino acids. This chain's CDR3 is CASSVRDTQYF. The CDR3 DNA is TGTGCCAGCAGCGTTCGGGATACGCAGTATTTT.

This chain connects TRBV7-6 to TRBJ2-1; a possible D gene is TRBD2 (7 bases). Trimming cost V 0 bases and J 9 bases, with 21 bases left between them. The V gene's germline CDR1 is SGHVS and CDR2 FNYEAQ. This CDR3 spans 17 amino acids. The CDR3 sequence is CASSLAPRGGSSGEQFF. In nucleotides, the CDR3 is TGTGCCAGCAGCTTAGCCCCGAGGGGGGGCAGTTCTGGTGAGCAGTTCTTC.

This chain uses TRBV18 with TRBJ2-5, with a weak D call TRBD2 (6 bases). The CDR3 length is 15 residues. CDR1 and CDR2 (germline): KGHSH, LQKENI. The germline V and J ends were trimmed by 3 bases and 5 bases, with 16 bases remaining between them. The CDR3 here is CASSPQVGSGETQYF. The CDR3 nucleotides read TGTGCCAGCTCACCCCAAGTTGGTAGCGGCGAGACCCAGTACTTC.

The rearrangement joins TRBV19 to TRBJ2-2; 8 nucleotides line up with TRBD1. V was pared by 5 bases and J by 1 base, with 6 bases of the junction left unmatched. The CDR3 is 16 residues long. The V gene's germline CDR1 is LNHDA and CDR2 SQIVND (reference sequence). The DNA for the CDR3 is TGTGCCAGTAGTCTCGGACAGGGATGGAACACCGGGGAGCTGTTTTTT. Protein sequence: CASSLGQGWNTGELFF.

The chain carries TRBV10-3 and TRBJ1-6; D uncertain. Trimming pared 7 bases from V and 9 bases from J, leaving 13 bases between. The germline V gene encodes CDR1 ENHRY and CDR2 SYGVKD. The CDR3 is made up of 13 amino acids. The CDR3: CAINYEEASPLHF. The CDR3 nucleotides are TGTGCCATCAATTACGAGGAGGCTTCACCCCTCCACTTT.

The chain combines TRBV6-6 with TRBJ2-7; D perhaps matches TRBD2 (6 bases). Germline V gives CDR1 MNHNY, CDR2 SVGAGI (reference sequence). The CDR3 is 13 amino acids. V shed 4 bases and J shed 3 bases, with 10 bases lying between them. The CDR3 DNA reads TGTGCCAGCAGTTCCGGGAGTGGCTACGAGCAGTACTTC. It encodes CASSSGSGYEQYF.

The CDR3 loop is CASSFGGNQPQHF. The CDR3 DNA reads TGTGCCAGCAGTTTTGGGGGGAATCAGCCCCAGCATTTT. The chain employs TRBV12-3 or TRBV12-4 and TRBJ1-5; D might be TRBD1 (5 bases). Trimming removed 3 bases from V and 4 bases from J, with 7 bases in between. The CDR3 is made up of 13 amino acids.

The chain carries TRBV11-1 and TRBJ2-5, with 13 bases identical to TRBD2. Trimming took 5 bases from V and 3 from J; bases not matched to a gene: 6. Germline V gives CDR1 SGHAT, CDR2 FQDESV (reference sequence). This CDR3 is 16 amino acids long. The DNA of the CDR3 is TGTGCCAGCAGCCACATCGGGACTAGCGGGAAAGAGACCCAGTACTTC. Residues: CASSHIGTSGKETQYF.

This sequence joins TRBV11-2 and TRBJ2-1, with 9 bases matching TRBD2. V lost 6 bases, J lost 2 bases, and 5 bases stayed unmatched. This CDR3 has 15 residues. Germline V CDR1 and CDR2: SGHAT, FQNNGV. CDR3: CASRSLAGTYNEQFF. The CDR3 DNA sequence: TGTGCCAGCAGATCTCTAGCGGGAACCTACAATGAGCAGTTCTTC.

Points on this clone: Other DNA sequences in the same sample also yield this CDR3. The chain has TRBV19 and TRBJ1-5, with a tentative D call TRBD1 (5 bases). The CDR3 length is 13 residues. Germline CDR1 is LNHDA and CDR2 is SQIVND (reference sequence). V shed 3 bases and J shed 4 bases, with 7 bases lying between them. The CDR3 DNA sequence: TGTGCCAGTAGTATCCGACAGAATCAGCCCCAGCATTTT. The encoded protein is CASSIRQNQPQHF. The full variable domain, its missing parts supplied by reference TRBV19 and TRBJ1-5, is DGGITQSPKYLFRKEGQNVTLSCEQNLNHDAMYWYRQDPGQGLRLIYYSQIVNDFQKGDIAEGYSVSREKKESFPLTVTSAQKNPTAFYLCASSIRQNQPQHFGDGTRLSIL.

V is TRBV23-1 and J is TRBJ2-7; the match to TRBD2 covers 12 bases. TRBV23-1 is treated as an ORF (open reading frame) with a function not yet certain. This CDR3 contains 18 residues. The V gene end was trimmed by 3 bases and the J gene end by 2 bases; junction bases not matched to a gene: 11. Written as DNA, the CDR3 is TGCGCCAGCAGTCAGGGGGCTAGCGGGAGGGCCTGTCCCTACGAGCAGTACTTC. Translating gives CASSQGASGRACPYEQYF.

The rearrangement links TRBV7-3 to TRBJ1-1, with D possibly being TRBD1 (5 bases). Germline CDR1 reads SGHTA; CDR2 reads FQGTGA. Trimming took off 1 base at V and 4 bases at J, with 10 bases between the two ends. CDR3 size: 14 residues. The CDR3 here is CASSLIAGATEAFF. The CDR3 DNA reads as TGTGCCAGCAGCTTAATTGCTGGGGCCACTGAAGCTTTCTTT. Using reference TRBV7-3 and TRBJ1-1 for the parts outside the CDR3, the full variable domain is GAGVSQTPSNKVTEKGKYVELRCDPISGHTALYWYRQSLGQGPEFLIYFQGTGAADDSGLPNDRFFAVRPEGSVSTLKIQRTERGDSAVYLCASSLIAGATEAFFGQGTRLTVV.

In its sample, this clone was seen a few times. V gene TRBV12-3 or TRBV12-4 combines with J gene TRBJ2-7, with a tentative D call TRBD1 (6 bases). Trimming removed 2 bases at V and 6 bases at J, with 8 bases between. The CDR3 totals 12 residues. The CDR3 coding sequence is TGTGCCAGCAGTTTAAAAGGGGGCGAGCAGTACTTC. Amino acids: CASSLKGGEQYF.

J is TRBJ2-5 and V is TRBV7-2; D is ambiguous. The CDR3 is made up of 16 amino acids. V gave up 1 base and J gave up 2 bases, with 14 bases separating them. Germline V gene lookup returns CDR1 SGHTA and CDR2 FQGNSA. The CDR3 reads CASSLVFWAVQETQYF. The CDR3 bases are TGTGCCAGCAGCTTAGTTTTTTGGGCCGTACAAGAGACCCAGTACTTC.

This chain links TRBV3-1 (or the pseudogene TRBV3-2) with TRBJ2-1, with 9 bases fitting TRBD1. This CDR3 region has 14 residues. CDR1 and CDR2 (germline): LGHDT, YNNKEL (reference sequence). V shed 1 base and J 15 bases; nucleotides not matched to a gene: 10. This CDR3 is CASSQGGGQGLRFF. The CDR3, as DNA: TGTGCCAGCAGCCAAGGGGGGGGACAGGGTTTGAGGTTCTTC.

V is TRBV7-2 and J is TRBJ2-2; D may be TRBD2 (5 bases). CDR1 SGHTA and CDR2 FQGNSA come from the germline V gene. The V end lost 4 bases, the J end lost 5 bases, and 14 bases lay between the germline ends. The CDR3 is 15 residues long. The CDR3 loop reads CASSSEGRETGELFF. DNA for the CDR3: TGTGCCAGCAGCTCCGAGGGTAGGGAAACCGGGGAGCTGTTTTTT.

The rearrangement uses TRBV11-2 and TRBJ1-6; the D is unclear. Germline CDR1 and CDR2: SGHAT and FQNNGV. Trimming removed 0 bases from V and 8 bases from J, with 14 bases in between. This CDR3 is 16 amino acids long. Here the CDR3 reads CASSLDITGSDSPLHF. CDR3 bases: TGTGCCAGCAGCTTAGATATTACGGGGTCCGATTCACCCCTCCACTTT.

The chain employs TRBV7-8 and TRBJ2-1, with TRBD1 matching 12 bases. CDR1 is SGHVS, CDR2 FQNEAQ, per germline. The length of the CDR3 is 19 residues. V was pared by 2 bases and J by 0 bases, with 8 bases of the junction left unmatched. CDR3 nucleotide sequence: TGTGCCAGCAGCTTACCCGGGACAGGGGGCTTGAGCTCCTACAATGAGCAGTTCTTC. Translation gives CASSLPGTGGLSSYNEQFF.